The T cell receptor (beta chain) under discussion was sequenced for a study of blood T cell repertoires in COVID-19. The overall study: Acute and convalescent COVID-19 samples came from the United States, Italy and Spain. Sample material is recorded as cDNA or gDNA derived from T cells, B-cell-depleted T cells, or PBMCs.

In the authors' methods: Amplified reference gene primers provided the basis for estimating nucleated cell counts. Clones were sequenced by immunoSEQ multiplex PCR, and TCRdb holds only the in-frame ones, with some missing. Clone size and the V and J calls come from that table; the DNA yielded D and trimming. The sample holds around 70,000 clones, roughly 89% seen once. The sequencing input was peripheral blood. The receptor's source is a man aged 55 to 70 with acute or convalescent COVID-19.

CDR3 in amino acids: CASMTSGSTGELFF. CDR3 nucleotide sequence: TGCGCCAGCATGACTAGCGGGAGTACCGGGGAGCTGTTTTTT. The chain uses TRBV5-1 and TRBJ2-2; 12 bases align to TRBD2. CDR3 length: 14 residues. The V gene's germline CDR1 is SGHRS and CDR2 YFSETQ. Trimming at V came to 6 bases and at J to 5 bases, leaving 2 bases not matched to a gene.